This T cell receptor (beta chain) is from a study of blood T cell repertoires in COVID-19. Study-wide context: The United States, Italy and Spain provided the acute and convalescent COVID-19 samples.

CDR1 and CDR2 from the germline V gene are MNHNS and SASEGT. V dropped 0 bases and J dropped 7 bases, with 10 bases sitting between them. The CDR3 consists of 15 residues. Repertoires were generated with immunoSEQ multiplex PCR, while TCRdb's copy carries only in-frame clones and drops some. The sample lists some 58,000 clones; over 90% were seen once. Sequencing was carried out using peripheral blood. This TCR derives from a man between 45 and 60 years old with active COVID-19. The chain carries TRBV6-1 and TRBJ1-6; the D gene is possibly TRBD1 (6 bases). In DNA, the CDR3 is TGTGCCAGCAGTGAAGCAGGGCAGGGGAATTCACCCCTCCACTTT. Its translation: CASSEAGQGNSPLHF.